These 22 T cell receptor beta chains were sequenced from one sample in a study of response to subunit inactivated influenza vaccine. One entry per CDR3 protein, called by TCRdb with MiXCR from the RT-PCR reads. The data show 500,000 or so distinct CDR3 sequences, approximately 15% seen once. Here the sequenced sample was CD4+ T cells sorted from PBMCs, taken 23 to 25 months after vaccination. The receptors were sampled from a man aged 50 to 75 who received an inactivated influenza vaccine.

Here the CDR3 DNA reads TGCGCCAGCAGCCTAACGGGACAGGGGGCGCGGGGCTACACCTTC. Protein: CASSLTGQGARGYTF. The V call is TRBV5-1, the J call TRBJ1-2; 12 bases are shared with TRBD1. The CDR3 is 15 amino acids. Germline V gene sequence: CDR1 SGHRS, CDR2 YFSETQ. Trimming cost V 4 bases and J 8 bases; bases outside gene matches: 9.

This clonotype was seen only a few times. The CDR3 sequence: CAISEWDNEQFF. In DNA form, the CDR3 reads TGTGCCATCAGTGAGTGGGACAATGAGCAGTTCTTC. The chain links TRBV10-3 to TRBJ2-1; no clear D. The CDR3 consists of 12 residues. Germline values: CDR1 ENHRY, CDR2 SYGVKD. V shed 1 base and J shed 5 bases, with 3 bases lying between them.

The chain has TRBV4-1 and TRBJ1-2; no clear D. CDR3 length: 15 residues. Looked up from germline, CDR1 is MGHRA and CDR2 is YSYEKL. V lost 1 base to trimming and J lost 0 bases, with 9 bases between them. The CDR3 region is CASSQGDRTNYGYTF. The CDR3 DNA follows: TGCGCCAGCAGCCAAGGCGACCGTACTAACTATGGCTACACCTTC.

This clonotype was seen a handful of times. The chain combines TRBV7-3 with TRBJ2-2; TRBD2 is a possible D gene (6 bases). Germline V gene sequence: CDR1 SGHTA, CDR2 FQGTGA. V was shortened by 1 base and J by 6 bases, with 18 bases between the two germline ends. CDR3 length: 17 amino acids. DNA for the CDR3: TGTGCCAGCAGCTTAATGGCGGGCTTGGGAGGTGCCGGGGAGCTGTTTTTT. This translates into CASSLMAGLGGAGELFF.

The V gene is TRBV6-1, the J gene TRBJ1-1, with D unclear. CDR1 is MNHNS, CDR2 SASEGT, per germline. This CDR3 is built from 14 residues. Trimming shortened V by 2 bases and J by 0 bases, and 7 bases separated the two germline ends. The CDR3 DNA is TGTGCCAGCAGTGAATACGCGATGAACACTGAAGCTTTCTTT. This encodes CASSEYAMNTEAFF.

This chain connects TRBV11-2 to TRBJ2-1; 13 positions match TRBD2. CDR3 length: 15 amino acids. With V trimmed by 6 bases and J by 12 bases, 11 bases remained unmatched. Germline CDR1 reads SGHAT; CDR2 reads FQNNGV. The CDR3 here is CASRHGTSGASPQFF. CDR3 coding DNA: TGTGCCAGCAGGCACGGGACTAGCGGGGCCAGTCCGCAGTTCTTC. The complete variable domain, with remaining parts taken from reference TRBV11-2 and TRBJ2-1, reads EAGVAQSPRYKIIEKRQSVAFWCNPISGHATLYWYQQILGQGPKLLIQFQNNGVVDDSQLPKDRFSAERLKGVDSTLKIQPAKLEDSAVYLCASRHGTSGASPQFFGPGTRLTVL.

This clonotype was observed a few times. CDR3 in amino acids: CSARSRGHTGELFF. In DNA form, the CDR3 reads TGCAGTGCTAGAAGCAGGGGTCACACCGGGGAGCTGTTTTTT. The chain is built from TRBV20-1 and TRBJ2-2, with D maybe TRBD1 (6 bases). The CDR3 sequence is 14 residues long. The ends were cut back, 2 bases at V and 3 bases at J, with 10 bases in the middle. In germline, CDR1 is DFQATT, CDR2 SNEGSKA (reference sequence).

The chain links TRBV20-1 to TRBJ2-2; a weak D match, TRBD1 (6 bases). Germline CDR1 and CDR2: DFQATT and SNEGSKA (reference sequence). The CDR3 has 14 residues. The ends were cut back, 3 bases at V and 5 bases at J, with 13 bases in the middle. The CDR3 region is CSASGTPGTGELFF. Here the CDR3 DNA reads TGCAGTGCTAGCGGGACACCCGGGACCGGGGAGCTGTTTTTT.

This chain joins TRBV7-6 and TRBJ2-7; 8 bases are shared with TRBD2. Germline V gene sequence: CDR1 SGHVS, CDR2 FNYEAQ. The V and J ends lost 4 bases and 3 bases, in that order; junction bases with no gene match: 5. There are 14 residues in the CDR3. For the CDR3, the DNA is TGTGCCAGCAGCTCATTGACTAGCGACTACGAGCAGTACTTC. Translated, it gives CASSSLTSDYEQYF.

This clonotype was observed a few times. The gene calls are TRBV5-1 and TRBJ2-3; no reliable D call. The V end was cut by 7 bases, the J end by 2 bases, with 11 bases between. In germline, CDR1 is SGHRS, CDR2 YFSETQ. The CDR3 length is 13 residues. The CDR3 loop is CASETGSTDTQYF. Written as DNA, the CDR3 is TGCGCCAGCGAGACTGGGTCCACAGATACGCAGTATTTT.

J is TRBJ2-1 and V is TRBV20-1, with D possibly TRBD2 on 6 matching bases. Germline V gives CDR1 DFQATT, CDR2 SNEGSKA (reference sequence). Trimming took 6 bases from V and 0 from J, leaving 15 bases between them. There are 15 residues in the CDR3. CDR3 in amino acids: CSAAPGVSSYNEQFF. Here the CDR3 DNA reads TGCAGTGCGGCCCCGGGGGTTAGCTCCTACAATGAGCAGTTCTTC.

This clonotype was recorded many times. V gene TRBV7-2 combines with J gene TRBJ2-5; D is unclear. CDR3 length: 12 residues. V was pared by 0 bases and J by 5 bases, with 4 bases between. CDR1 is SGHTA and CDR2 is FQGNSA in the germline V gene. As DNA, the CDR3 is TGTGCCAGCAGCTTAGCCCTCGAGACCCAGTACTTC. It translates to CASSLALETQYF.

V gene TRBV7-2 combines with J gene TRBJ2-3; D remains unclear. The ends were cut back, 1 base at V and 14 bases at J, with 16 bases in the middle. The CDR3 spans 13 residues. Germline CDR1 is SGHTA and CDR2 is FQGNSA. The CDR3 loop reads CASSLVVQTPVYF. Written as DNA, the CDR3 is TGTGCCAGCAGCTTAGTTGTACAGACTCCTGTGTATTTT.

This clonotype was observed many times. The chain couples TRBV5-1 to TRBJ2-1; 11 bases map to TRBD2. The germline V gene encodes CDR1 SGHRS and CDR2 YFSETQ. Trimming removed 3 bases from V and 5 bases from J; junction bases left unmatched: 4. The length of the CDR3 is 15 residues. DNA of the CDR3: TGCGCCAGCAGCTCCTTAGCGGGAGGGAACAATGAGCAGTTCTTC. Encoded protein: CASSSLAGGNNEQFF. The full variable domain, rest sourced from reference TRBV5-1 and TRBJ2-1, is KAGVTQTPRYLIKTRGQQVTLSCSPISGHRSVSWYQQTPGQGLQFLFEYFSETQRNKGNFPGRFSGRQFSNSRSEMNVSTLELGDSALYLCASSSLAGGNNEQFFGPGTRLTVL.

This clonotype appeared many times. The chain joins TRBV4-3 to TRBJ2-1; no clear D gene. The CDR3 is made up of 14 amino acids. Trimming cost V 4 bases and J 6 bases, with 13 bases left between them. Germline assignment: CDR1 LGHNA and CDR2 YSLEER. The DNA for the CDR3 is TGCGCCAGCAGCCTTGGGGTCTACCTCAATGAGCAGTTCTTC. This sequence encodes CASSLGVYLNEQFF.

This clonotype turned up a few times. The chain has TRBV6-1 and TRBJ2-3; the match to TRBD2 covers 14 bases. Germline CDR1 is MNHNS and CDR2 is SASEGT. V shed 5 bases and J 2 bases; nucleotides not matched to a gene: 9. The CDR3 length is 18 residues. The CDR3 nucleotides are TGTGCCAGCAGTCGGGGACTAGCGGGGGCCATTATCACAGATACGCAGTATTTT. Amino acid sequence: CASSRGLAGAIITDTQYF.

J is TRBJ1-6 and V is TRBV7-9; D is unresolved. V was cut by 8 bases and J by 9 bases, with 17 bases left in between. The CDR3 is 14 amino acids. The germline V gene has CDR1 SEHNR and CDR2 FQNEAQ (reference sequence). The CDR3 region has the DNA TGTGCCAGCGGGTCGGGCGATTGGGGTTCACCCCTCCACTTT. Its translation: CASGSGDWGSPLHF.

This clonotype was detected a few times. CDR3 DNA: TGCAGCGTGGGATCCGGGACAGCGAATTCACCCCTCCACTTT. Its protein product is CSVGSGTANSPLHF. This chain links TRBV29-1 with TRBJ1-6, with 7 bases lining up with TRBD1. The germline V gene encodes CDR1 SQVTM and CDR2 ANQGSEA. With V trimmed by 6 bases and J by 7 bases, 9 bases remained unmatched. CDR3 length equals 14 residues.

On this clonotype itself: Given a much more abundant clone one base away, this may be a read error. The genes are TRBV5-6 and TRBJ2-7; 7 positions match TRBD1. The CDR3 is made up of 15 amino acids. CDR1 and CDR2 (germline): SGHDT, YYEEEE. After removal of 3 bases from V and 3 bases from J, the junction contained 9 bases not matched to a gene. The CDR3 here is CASSSTRDSFYEQYF. The CDR3 bases are TGTGCCAGCAGCTCGACCAGGGACAGCTTCTACGAGCAGTACTTC. The whole variable domain, filled in from reference TRBV5-6 and TRBJ2-7, reads DAGVTQSPTHLIKTRGQQVTLRCSPKSGHDTVSWYQQALGQGPQFIFQYYEEEERQRGNFPDRFSGHQFPNYSSELNVNALLLGDSALYLCASSSTRDSFYEQYFGPGTRLTVT.

This chain links TRBV21-1 with TRBJ1-5; the DNA was not used to check the table's D call, TRBD1. TRBV21-1 represents a pseudogene. The CDR3 runs 18 residues. The CDR3 sequence is CASSFPLRRQGYNQPQHF. The CDR3 nucleotides are TGTGCCAGCAGCTTTCCTTTGAGGAGACAGGGATACAATCAGCCCCAGCATTTT.

This clonotype was detected a few times. V gene TRBV7-2 combines with J gene TRBJ2-3; D is perhaps TRBD1 (6 bases). Germline values: CDR1 SGHTA, CDR2 FQGNSA. The CDR3 covers 14 residues. Trimming stripped 4 bases from V and 1 base from J, with 9 bases between. For the CDR3, the DNA is TGTGCCAGCAGCTCACAGGGAGGCACAGATACGCAGTATTTT. Its translation: CASSSQGGTDTQYF. The complete variable domain, with remaining parts taken from reference TRBV7-2 and TRBJ2-3, reads GAGVSQSPSNKVTEKGKDVELRCDPISGHTALYWYRQSLGQGLEFLIYFQGNSAPDKSGLPSDRFSAERTGGSVSTLTIQRTQQEDSAVYLCASSSQGGTDTQYFGPGTRLTVL.

The V gene is TRBV2, the J gene TRBJ1-4; 7 positions match TRBD1. This CDR3 spans 16 amino acids. The germline V gene has CDR1 SNHLY and CDR2 FYNNEI. Unmatched junction bases numbered 7, after V lost 6 bases and J lost 0 bases. This chain's CDR3 is CASRGTANPTNEKLFF. The CDR3 DNA follows: TGTGCCAGCAGAGGGACAGCTAATCCAACTAATGAAAAACTGTTTTTT.